This T cell receptor beta chain was recorded in a study of graft-versus-host responses after intestinal transplantation. For the study at large: In this cohort, recipients had multivisceral, liver-intestinal, or isolated intestinal transplants. Following induction with anti-thymocyte globulin, all recipients were given tacrolimus and steroids for 2 to 4 years. Overall study findings and caveats: Declines in HvG clones occurring early post-transplant were associated with peak circulating GvH clone levels.

Details on this clone: Its cognate antigen is unknown.

The repertoire was sequenced with immunoSEQ multiplex PCR; TCRdb's copy has only in-frame clones and lacks some. Altogether about 130,000 clones are present, roughly 92% being singletons, with the ten largest covering around 0.16%. Germline CDR1 is ENHRY and CDR2 is SYGVKD. V was trimmed by 0 bases and J by 7 bases, leaving 4 bases between them. The CDR3 sequence is 12 residues long. Source: unstimulated CD4+ T cells sorted from spleen or lymph node cells, taken before intestinal transplant. This clonotype was sampled from a human donor who received an intestinal transplant. This sequence joins TRBV10-3 and TRBJ2-4; D not certain. Here the CDR3 reads CAISESDNIQYF. Written as DNA, the CDR3 is TGTGCCATCAGTGAGTCAGACAACATTCAGTACTTC.